The 27 T cell receptor beta chains below come from one sample, sequenced in a study of monozygotic twins with inflammatory bowel disease. TCRdb re-called the 5' RACE reads, yielding one record per CDR3 amino acid sequence without DNA. The sample table sets out about 160,000 distinct CDR3 sequences. Sequencing input: blood. Receptor source: a human donor with ulcerative colitis or Crohn's disease, or a healthy co-twin of an affected twin (not recorded which).

This chain joins TRBV5-1 and TRBJ2-7. The CDR3 is 14 residues long. Germline V gives CDR1 SGHRS, CDR2 YFSETQ. The CDR3: CASSSDGTAYEQYF.

V is TRBV29-1 and J is TRBJ2-7; TCRdb picks TRBD2, but there is no DNA to check that call. The CDR3 loop spans 13 amino acids. Germline V lookup: CDR1 SQVTM, CDR2 ANQGSEA. The CDR3 region is CSFRSGAGYEQYF.

This sequence joins TRBV3-1 and TRBJ1-2; TCRdb names TRBD1, which stays unverified in the absence of DNA. Germline-derived CDR1 and CDR2 are LGHDT and YNNKEL (reference sequence). The CDR3 length is 13 residues. CDR3 loop: CASSQVRDKGYTF.

The chain is built from TRBV7-9 and TRBJ1-6. This CDR3 comprises 16 residues. The V gene's germline CDR1 is SEHNR and CDR2 FQNEAQ (reference sequence). CDR3 sequence reads: CASSLTEARIGSPLHF.

The V and J genes are TRBV6-4 and TRBJ2-1. The CDR3 is 14 amino acids. The germline gives CDR1 MRHNA, CDR2 SNTAGT. This CDR3 is CASSLGSVYNEQFF.

The chain is built from TRBV10-3 and TRBJ2-5; checking the TCRdb D call of TRBD1 is not possible without DNA. The CDR3 loop spans 16 amino acids. The germline gives CDR1 ENHRY, CDR2 SYGVKD. CDR3 loop: CAISAAPGGSGETQYF.

CDR3 region: CSAKEMQGRWVQPQHF. The chain carries TRBV20-1 and TRBJ1-5. CDR1 DFQATT and CDR2 SNEGSKA come from the germline V gene (reference sequence). This CDR3 has 16 residues.

The rearrangement uses TRBV20-1 and TRBJ2-5; TCRdb lists TRBD1, though no DNA is available to test this call. The CDR3 runs to 14 residues. CDR1 and CDR2 from the germline V gene are DFQATT and SNEGSKA (reference sequence). The CDR3 reads CSARFFLGRETQYF.

This chain links TRBV6-2 or TRBV6-3 with TRBJ2-7. The length of the CDR3 is 13 residues. The germline CDR1 and CDR2 sequences are MNHEY and SVGEGT. The CDR3: CASSYDSSYEQYF.

The rearrangement uses TRBV27 and TRBJ2-2; TCRdb calls TRBD1, which cannot be checked without DNA. Germline V lookup: CDR1 MNHEY, CDR2 SMNVEV (reference sequence). This CDR3 is built from 12 residues. The CDR3 is CASSLGPGELFF.

The chain couples TRBV19 to TRBJ1-3; TCRdb outputs TRBD1, but without DNA this stays unchecked. This CDR3 has 16 residues. In germline, CDR1 is LNHDA, CDR2 SQIVND (reference sequence). The CDR3 loop reads CASKPTGHNSGNTIYF.

The genes are TRBV11-3 and TRBJ2-1; the D call from TCRdb, TRBD2, cannot be confirmed without DNA. Per the germline V gene, CDR1 is SGHNT and CDR2 is YENEEA. CDR3 size: 14 residues. The CDR3 reads CASSLPSGGNEQFF.

The chain combines TRBV4-1 with TRBJ2-7; the TRBD2 assignment by TCRdb is unverifiable without DNA. The CDR3 consists of 15 residues. From germline, CDR1 is MGHRA and CDR2 YSYEKL. CDR3 region: CASSQLAGVYDEQYF.

J is TRBJ2-5 and V is TRBV19; TCRdb reports TRBD1, a call that lacks DNA to check it against. Germline assignment: CDR1 LNHDA and CDR2 SQIVND (reference sequence). This CDR3 region has 16 residues. The CDR3 loop is CASSPGQLQYQETQYF.

V gene TRBV28 combines with J gene TRBJ2-3; absent DNA, TCRdb's TRBD1 call cannot be checked. The CDR3 runs 14 residues. Germline CDR1 is MDHEN and CDR2 is SYDVKM. CDR3 sequence reads: CASSLTGDTDTQYF.

J is TRBJ2-3 and V is TRBV12-3 or TRBV12-4; with no DNA, the TCRdb D assignment of TRBD2 cannot be verified. CDR3 length equals 15 residues. CDR3: CASSVLAGGADTQYF.

This sequence joins TRBV20-1 and TRBJ1-1. This CDR3 is built from 15 residues. Germline CDR1 and CDR2: DFQATT and SNEGSKA (reference sequence). The CDR3 loop reads CSAPKEVLMNTEAFF.

The rearrangement links TRBV5-1 to TRBJ2-7; the TCRdb D gene call, TRBD2, has no DNA to confirm it. Germline V lookup: CDR1 SGHRS, CDR2 YFSETQ. This CDR3 has 16 amino acids. CDR3 amino acids: CASSLAASGSRYEQYF. Full variable domain (remainder filled in from reference TRBV5-1 and TRBJ2-7): KAGVTQTPRYLIKTRGQQVTLSCSPISGHRSVSWYQQTPGQGLQFLFEYFSETQRNKGNFPGRFSGRQFSNSRSEMNVSTLELGDSALYLCASSLAASGSRYEQYFGPGTRLTVT.

V is TRBV24-1 and J is TRBJ2-7; there is no DNA to check the TCRdb D call of TRBD1. Per germline, CDR1 KGHDR and CDR2 SFDVKD. The CDR3 runs to 15 residues. CDR3 in amino acids: CATSDNRGGSYEQYF.

This chain joins TRBV11-2 and TRBJ1-6; TCRdb's assignment of TRBD1 cannot be checked, as there is no DNA. Germline CDR1 reads SGHAT; CDR2 reads FQNNGV. This CDR3 comprises 16 residues. The CDR3 reads CASSPNLRGLNSPLHF. The full variable domain, completed using reference TRBV11-2 and TRBJ1-6, is EAGVAQSPRYKIIEKRQSVAFWCNPISGHATLYWYQQILGQGPKLLIQFQNNGVVDDSQLPKDRFSAERLKGVDSTLKIQPAKLEDSAVYLCASSPNLRGLNSPLHFGNGTRLTVT.

The CDR3 sequence: CAWSVTGGQPQHF. The chain is built from TRBV30 and TRBJ1-5; TCRdb's D call, TRBD1, is unchecked because there is no DNA. The CDR3 covers 13 residues. The germline gives CDR1 GTSNPN, CDR2 SVGIG (reference sequence).

The chain combines TRBV7-3 with TRBJ2-7. In germline, CDR1 is SGHTA, CDR2 FQGTGA. This CDR3 contains 13 residues. The CDR3 protein is CASSPDPSNEQYF.

CDR3 loop: CSAMPADTQYF. The chain carries TRBV29-1 and TRBJ2-3. Germline V gene lookup returns CDR1 SQVTM and CDR2 ANQGSEA. The CDR3 loop spans 11 amino acids.

The chain is built from TRBV7-6 and TRBJ1-1; TCRdb reports TRBD1, a call that lacks DNA to check it against. In germline, CDR1 is SGHVS, CDR2 FNYEAQ. The CDR3 totals 15 residues. CDR3 in amino acids: CASSPDRAGNTEAFF.

The rearrangement uses TRBV11-2 and TRBJ2-7; checking the TCRdb D call of TRBD1 is not possible without DNA. The V gene's germline CDR1 is SGHAT and CDR2 FQNNGV. CDR3 length: 17 residues. CDR3 in amino acids: CASRDLRTAKSSYEQYF.

The chain recombines TRBV7-9 with TRBJ2-2. Germline CDR1 is SEHNR and CDR2 is FQNEAQ (reference sequence). The CDR3 spans 16 residues. The CDR3 is CASSLAPHGNTGELFF.

V usage is TRBV12-3 or TRBV12-4 and J usage is TRBJ1-4. The CDR3 totals 13 residues. The CDR3 is CASSLRINEKLFF.